Reported below is one TCR beta chain. Its antigen is as yet unknown. Only in-frame clones appear in the TCRdb table, and some are missing; sequencing was by immunoSEQ multiplex PCR. The sample has about 130,000 clones; about 88% are singletons. V was clipped by 5 bases and J by 2 bases, with 13 bases between them. The CDR3 spans 15 residues. Germline V gives CDR1 SGHRS, CDR2 YFSETQ. This record comes from a study of PD-1 blockade in mismatch repair-deficient tumors. Study details: All were previously treated, progressing patients with 12 mismatch repair-deficient cancer types. Study results and caveats: Tumor-resident clones, often absent from pretreatment blood, expanded after pembrolizumab and then contracted.

TCRs were sequenced from a few patients responding to pembrolizumab. The rearrangement joins TRBV5-1 to TRBJ2-2, with D possibly matching TRBD2 (6 bases). The receptor comes from an adult with mismatch repair-deficient cancer. This specimen consisted of peripheral blood, obtained roughly 70 weeks after starting pembrolizumab. CDR3 in amino acids: CASSPLGGNTGELFF. DNA for the CDR3: TGCGCCAGCAGTCCACTGGGGGGAAACACCGGGGAGCTGTTTTTT.